Included here is one T cell receptor beta chain sequence, with context. This sample was included in a study of shared clonotypes between healthy human individuals. The CDR3 covers 13 residues. The V gene's germline CDR1 is MNHEY and CDR2 SVGAGI. V dropped 4 bases and J dropped 1 base, with 7 bases sitting between them. Per sorted-subset replicate PCR, input was approximately 210 ng DNA, representing about 29,000 T cell genomes. Here immunoSEQ multiplex PCR was the method, and the copy in TCRdb shows in-frame clones only, minus some. The table includes more than 2,000,000 clones, just over 90% detected once.

The receptor was derived from a man between 18 and 29 years old in good health. The sequencing input was naive CD4+ T cells sorted from blood. Specified subset: CD45RA+ positively selected. The chain joins TRBV6-5 to TRBJ1-1; D not resolved. The chain's CDR3 is CASSSEKNTEAFF. The CDR3 coding sequence is TGTGCCAGCAGTTCCGAGAAGAACACTGAAGCTTTCTTT.